Shown below are 30 T cell receptor beta chains from a single sample sequenced in a study of human T cells and chemical hapten exposure. The library tagged individual cDNA molecules with unique molecular identifiers. TCRdb processed the reads anew with MiXCR; each CDR3 protein has one entry. The repertoire has about 120,000 distinct CDR3 sequences, around 8.5% of them found once; the top ten carry about 1.4%. It was from unfractionated whole blood that total RNA was extracted. The sequencing sample was made of whole blood. All receptors come from a human donor in good health. Some clones in this sample may be carry-over from other donors' samples.

This clonotype has a single count. V and J are TRBV5-1 and TRBJ1-1; no clear D gene. Between the trimmed V and J ends, which lost 4 bases and 0 bases, there was a span of 7 bases. Per germline, CDR1 SGHRS and CDR2 YFSETQ. This CDR3 spans 13 amino acids. The CDR3: CASSVRMNTEAFF. CDR3 DNA: TGCGCCAGCAGCGTTAGGATGAACACTGAAGCTTTCTTT.

This clonotype was seen a few times. The chain carries TRBV5-6 and TRBJ2-7; 9 nucleotides match TRBD2. The germline CDR1 and CDR2 sequences are SGHDT and YYEEEE. Trimming removed 0 bases from V and 6 bases from J; junction bases left unmatched: 4. The CDR3 runs 14 residues. The CDR3 sequence: CASSLGGRGSEQYF. The CDR3 region has the DNA TGTGCCAGCAGCTTGGGCGGGAGGGGCAGCGAGCAGTACTTC.

This chain connects TRBV6-5 to TRBJ2-5; 7 bases match TRBD1. J was trimmed by 4 bases and V by 2 bases; bases with no gene match: 10. Germline values: CDR1 MNHEY, CDR2 SVGAGI. This CDR3 spans 16 amino acids. CDR3 nucleotides: TGTGCCAGCAGTTACACGAACAGGGGAGCGCGAGAGACCCAGTACTTC. Translation gives CASSYTNRGARETQYF.

This clonotype was seen at least ten times. The chain employs TRBV3-1 and TRBJ2-1, with 7 bases aligning to TRBD2. The CDR3 is made up of 16 amino acids. The junction had 8 bases not matched to a gene; V was cut back by 4 bases and J by 2 bases. CDR1 is LGHDT, CDR2 YNNKEL, per germline (reference sequence). The CDR3 here is CASSPGLEIPYNEQFF. The CDR3 nucleotides are TGTGCCAGCAGCCCCGGACTAGAGATCCCCTACAATGAGCAGTTCTTC.

J is TRBJ1-5 and V is TRBV7-3; no clear D. Trimming stripped 3 bases from V and 5 bases from J, with 8 bases between. CDR3 length equals 13 residues. Germline V gene sequence: CDR1 SGHTA, CDR2 FQGTGA. CDR3 sequence reads: CASSFTVDQPQHF. CDR3 bases: TGTGCCAGCAGCTTTACGGTGGATCAGCCCCAGCATTTT.

This clonotype was seen a handful of times. The rearrangement uses TRBV30 and TRBJ1-1; D uncertain. V was clipped by 0 bases and J by 0 bases, with 11 bases between them. This CDR3 is built from 15 residues. Germline V CDR1 and CDR2: GTSNPN, SVGIG (reference sequence). The DNA for the CDR3 is TGTGCCTGGAGTGTACGGAGCGTCTTGAACACTGAAGCTTTCTTT. Its protein is CAWSVRSVLNTEAFF.

This clonotype was seen many times. V and J are TRBV3-1 and TRBJ1-2; no clear D. This CDR3 has 14 amino acids. The V end lost 1 base, the J end lost 4 bases, and 10 bases lay between the germline ends. From germline, CDR1 is LGHDT and CDR2 YNNKEL (reference sequence). CDR3 DNA sequence: TGTGCCAGCAGCCAAGGTAAAGGGAGCTATGGCTACACCTTC. This gives the protein CASSQGKGSYGYTF.

This clonotype was counted many times. The chain has TRBV11-2 and TRBJ1-4, with D tentatively TRBD1 (5 bases). The ends were cut back, 5 bases at V and 7 bases at J, with 11 bases in the middle. Germline CDR1 reads SGHAT; CDR2 reads FQNNGV. The CDR3 extends over 13 amino acids. CDR3 protein: CASSRDRSEKLFF. CDR3 in DNA: TGTGCCAGCAGCCGGGACCGAAGTGAAAAACTGTTTTTT.

Many counts were recorded for this clonotype. This chain uses TRBV10-3 with TRBJ2-3, with D uncertain. Germline CDR1 is ENHRY and CDR2 is SYGVKD. The CDR3 spans 13 residues. The V end was cut by 0 bases, the J end by 2 bases, with 3 bases between. CDR3 coding DNA: TGTGCCATCAGTGAGTCGGACACAGATACGCAGTATTTT. This sequence encodes CAISESDTDTQYF.

The sample holds a few counts of this clonotype. The genes are TRBV6-2 or TRBV6-3 and TRBJ2-2, with 7 bases fitting TRBD1. The J segment lost 5 bases and the V segment lost 7 bases, leaving 13 bases of the junction unmatched. Germline V gives CDR1 MNHEY, CDR2 SVGEGT. CDR3 size: 16 residues. CDR3 protein: CASTHSGTVRTGELFF. CDR3 in DNA: TGTGCCAGCACCCACTCCGGGACAGTGAGAACCGGGGAGCTGTTTTTT.

This clonotype was seen a few times. V is TRBV7-2 and J is TRBJ2-7, with no clear D. Deletions cut 5 bases from V and 1 base from J, with 9 bases between. The germline V gene encodes CDR1 SGHTA and CDR2 FQGNSA. There are 13 residues in the CDR3. The CDR3 loop is CASSGDGSYEQYF. The CDR3 region has the DNA TGTGCCAGCAGCGGAGATGGGTCCTACGAGCAGTACTTC.

The genes are TRBV7-9 and TRBJ2-1, with D possibly TRBD2 on 5 matching bases. This CDR3 contains 12 residues. V was trimmed by 5 bases and J by 10 bases, leaving 12 bases between them. CDR1 and CDR2 from the germline V gene are SEHNR and FQNEAQ (reference sequence). The CDR3 nucleotides are TGTGCCAGCAGCCCCAGTAGCGTCGAGCAGTTCTTC. Its protein is CASSPSSVEQFF.

V gene TRBV20-1 combines with J gene TRBJ1-4; TRBD1 is a possible D gene (5 bases). The V gene lost 2 bases and the J gene lost 4 bases, with 20 bases spanning the gap. The CDR3 is made up of 17 amino acids. Germline loops: CDR1 DFQATT, CDR2 SNEGSKA (reference sequence). The CDR3 reads CSARWRGRSGNNEKLFF. The CDR3 DNA reads as TGCAGTGCTAGATGGAGGGGCCGCTCGGGTAATAATGAAAAACTGTTTTTT.

The chain combines TRBV27 with TRBJ2-7; D call uncertain. The germline V gene encodes CDR1 MNHEY and CDR2 SMNVEV (reference sequence). The length of the CDR3 is 13 residues. Trimming removed 2 bases from V and 3 bases from J, with 8 bases in between. CDR3 in amino acids: CASSLTNVYEQYF. The CDR3, as DNA: TGTGCCAGCAGTTTAACTAACGTCTACGAGCAGTACTTC.

This clonotype was counted ten times or more. V gene TRBV6-5 combines with J gene TRBJ2-7; weak D call: TRBD1 (6 bases). The CDR3 is 15 amino acids. Germline V gene data show CDR1 as MNHEY and CDR2 as SVGAGI. V lost 6 bases, J lost 2 bases, and 17 bases lay in between. CDR3 sequence reads: CASRPAGAITYEQYF. As DNA, the CDR3 is TGTGCCAGCAGGCCCGCAGGGGCGATCACCTACGAGCAGTACTTC.

This clonotype was seen ten or more times. The gene calls are TRBV14 and TRBJ1-6, with unresolved D. From germline, CDR1 is SGHDN and CDR2 FVKESK. CDR3 length: 15 residues. The V end lost 0 bases, the J end lost 3 bases, and 6 bases lay between the germline ends. CDR3 sequence (DNA): TGTGCCAGCAGCCAAGACGGAAACTATAATTCACCCCTCCACTTT. Amino acid sequence: CASSQDGNYNSPLHF.

This clonotype has just a few counts. V is TRBV19 and J is TRBJ2-5, with TRBD2 matching 7 bases. This CDR3 has 14 amino acids. Per germline, CDR1 LNHDA and CDR2 SQIVND (reference sequence). V trimming: 4 bases; J trimming: 4 bases; junction bases outside the gene matches: 6. CDR3 protein: CASSTFGRRETQYF. Written as DNA, the CDR3 is TGTGCCAGTAGTACCTTCGGGAGGCGAGAGACCCAGTACTTC.

This clonotype has more than one count but fewer than ten. The chain combines TRBV30 with TRBJ2-1; tentatively, D is TRBD1 (6 bases). V was cut by 2 bases and J by 7 bases, with 9 bases left in between. Germline loops: CDR1 GTSNPN, CDR2 SVGIG (reference sequence). This CDR3 has 12 amino acids. The CDR3 protein is CAWSPRGNEQFF. The CDR3 DNA is TGTGCCTGGAGTCCCAGGGGAAATGAGCAGTTCTTC.

To note about this clonotype: A read error is possible here, since a much larger clone lies one base away. The rearrangement joins TRBV4-3 to TRBJ1-5, with 8 bases identical to TRBD1. The germline V gene encodes CDR1 LGHNA and CDR2 YSLEER. This CDR3 is built from 16 residues. CDR3 sequence: CAISQDRGINNQPQHF. The CDR3 bases are TGCGCCATCAGCCAAGACAGGGGTATTAACAATCAGCCCCAGCATTTT.

This clonotype came up many times. The V gene is TRBV11-2, the J gene TRBJ2-2; no clear D. CDR3 length equals 14 residues. Germline-derived CDR1 and CDR2 are SGHAT and FQNNGV. V was clipped by 1 base and J by 8 bases, with 11 bases between them. CDR3 sequence (DNA): TGTGCCAGCAGCTTAGTCATGTCAGGAGGGGAGCTGTTTTTT. It specifies CASSLVMSGGELFF.

The sample holds many counts of this clonotype. The chain is built from TRBV20-1 and TRBJ1-3; D remains unclear. This CDR3 has 13 residues. The V gene's germline CDR1 is DFQATT and CDR2 SNEGSKA (reference sequence). The V gene lost 1 base and the J gene lost 4 bases, with 8 bases spanning the gap. CDR3 nucleotide sequence: TGCAGTGCTAGAGGGGCAGCAGGAAACACCATATATTTT. It yields the protein CSARGAAGNTIYF.

This clonotype was recorded at least ten times. This chain links TRBV6-2 or TRBV6-3 with TRBJ1-5; D unclear. CDR3 length: 15 residues. The germline CDR1 and CDR2 sequences are MNHEY and SVGEGT. Trimming removed 6 bases at V and 2 bases at J, with 14 bases between. The CDR3 DNA follows: TGTGCCAGCAGCCTTACTGAGATGGGCAATCAGCCCCAGCATTTT. Its protein product is CASSLTEMGNQPQHF.

This clonotype was seen repeatedly, ten times or more. The V call is TRBV6-2 or TRBV6-3, the J call TRBJ1-1, with TRBD1 as a possible D gene (5 bases). Germline V lookup: CDR1 MNHEY, CDR2 SVGEGT. With 2 bases removed from V and 7 bases from J, the gap between germline ends came to 14 bases. The CDR3 length is 14 residues. The chain's CDR3 is CASSYPIPTDEAFF. The CDR3 coding sequence is TGTGCCAGCAGTTACCCCATTCCGACAGATGAAGCTTTCTTT.

The table lists this clonotype with many counts. The chain has TRBV20-1 and TRBJ1-1, with D perhaps matching TRBD1 (6 bases). The CDR3 covers 14 residues. V gave up 1 base and J gave up 1 base, with 10 bases separating them. Per germline, CDR1 DFQATT and CDR2 SNEGSKA (reference sequence). The CDR3, as DNA: TGCAGTGCTAGAGGGCTGGGACAGAACACTGAAGCTTTCTTT. Amino acids: CSARGLGQNTEAFF.

This clonotype was counted many times. J is TRBJ1-5 and V is TRBV27, with D perhaps TRBD1 (6 bases). This CDR3 region has 15 residues. Deletions cut 3 bases from V and 2 bases from J, with 11 bases between. Germline V gene sequence: CDR1 MNHEY, CDR2 SMNVEV (reference sequence). Here the CDR3 reads CASSFGGQGNQPQHF. In DNA, the CDR3 is TGTGCCAGCAGTTTCGGGGGCCAGGGCAATCAGCCCCAGCATTTT.

The chain employs TRBV5-5 and TRBJ2-5, with TRBD2 matching 7 bases. Losses at the gene ends were 0 bases for V and 2 bases for J; bases not matched to a gene: 13. CDR1 and CDR2 from the germline V gene are SGHKS and YYEKEE (reference sequence). The CDR3 runs 18 residues. The CDR3 region is CASSLAMGTREGQETQYF. The CDR3 coding sequence is TGTGCCAGCAGCTTGGCTATGGGGACGAGGGAGGGTCAAGAGACCCAGTACTTC.

The chain is built from TRBV2 and TRBJ1-2, with D tentatively TRBD1 (6 bases). The CDR3 runs to 14 residues. The germline gives CDR1 SNHLY, CDR2 FYNNEI. V shed 2 bases and J shed 3 bases, with 10 bases lying between them. CDR3 bases: TGTGCCAGCAGTGAAAAGGGGGAGGACTATGGCTACACCTTC. Translation: CASSEKGEDYGYTF.

This clonotype showed up just a few times. The chain uses TRBV12-3 or TRBV12-4 and TRBJ1-5; D is undetermined. Trimming removed 5 bases from V and 6 bases from J, with 11 bases in between. The CDR3 spans 13 residues. The CDR3 sequence is CASSPRGLQPQHF. CDR3 nucleotide sequence: TGTGCCAGCAGTCCTCGAGGGCTTCAGCCCCAGCATTTT.

Ten or more counts support this clonotype. The chain couples TRBV20-1 to TRBJ1-4; no clear D. V gave up 6 bases and J gave up 4 bases, with 15 bases separating them. The CDR3 loop spans 14 amino acids. Germline CDR1 is DFQATT and CDR2 is SNEGSKA (reference sequence). In DNA form, the CDR3 reads TGCAGTGCCCTGATTAGGCCAGATAATGAAAAACTGTTTTTT. Encoded protein: CSALIRPDNEKLFF.

This clonotype was counted many times. The V call is TRBV6-2 or TRBV6-3, the J call TRBJ1-5; possibly TRBD1 for D (6 bases). This CDR3 has 16 residues. Germline assignment: CDR1 MNHEY and CDR2 SVGEGT. V was shortened by 4 bases and J by 0 bases, with 13 bases between the two germline ends. The CDR3 DNA is TGTGCCAGCAGTTTCCAGGACAGCTATAGCAATCAGCCCCAGCATTTT. Its protein product is CASSFQDSYSNQPQHF.